The 28 T cell receptor beta chains presented below share a single source sample, sequenced in a study of blood T cell repertoires in COVID-19. The data were produced by immunoSEQ multiplex PCR, yet TCRdb's version contains in-frame clones alone and is incomplete. Of 20,000 to 25,000 clones listed, just over 85% are singletons. Sequenced material: peripheral blood. The receptor source for this set is a man aged 50-59 years with active COVID-19.

This clone was seen a single time. This chain uses TRBV13 with TRBJ2-5; possible D gene TRBD1, 5 bases. The V gene's germline CDR1 is PRHDT and CDR2 FYEKMQ (reference sequence). Between the trimmed V and J ends, which lost 1 base and 3 bases, there was a span of 9 bases. The CDR3 loop spans 14 amino acids. DNA of the CDR3: TGTGCCAGCAGCTTAGACGGCAGGGAAGAGACCCAGTACTTC. Translating gives CASSLDGREETQYF.

The V and J genes are TRBV18 and TRBJ1-6; D unclear. In germline, CDR1 is KGHSH, CDR2 LQKENI. The CDR3 has 12 residues. The V end was cut by 4 bases, the J end by 8 bases, with 6 bases between. The CDR3 here is CASSRRDSPLHF. In DNA form, the CDR3 reads TGTGCCAGCTCACGGCGGGATTCACCCCTCCACTTT.

The V and J genes are TRBV19 and TRBJ1-5, with TRBD1 as a possible D gene (6 bases). V dropped 7 bases and J dropped 3 bases, with 13 bases sitting between them. The germline V gene has CDR1 LNHDA and CDR2 SQIVND (reference sequence). The CDR3 runs 14 residues. CDR3 bases: TGTGCCAGTACGCTACAGGGCAACAATCAGCCCCAGCATTTT. It codes for CASTLQGNNQPQHF.

The chain combines TRBV9 with TRBJ1-1, with no clear D. The length of the CDR3 is 16 residues. The V end lost 0 bases, the J end lost 0 bases, and 12 bases lay between the germline ends. Germline loops: CDR1 SGDLS, CDR2 YYNGEE. CDR3 nucleotides: TGTGCCAGCAGCGTAGGCGGGGTGGCACTGAACACTGAAGCTTTCTTT. The encoded protein is CASSVGGVALNTEAFF. Using reference TRBV9 and TRBJ1-1 for the parts outside the CDR3, the full variable domain is DSGVTQTPKHLITATGQRVTLRCSPRSGDLSVYWYQQSLDQGLQFLIQYYNGEERAKGNILERFSAQQFPDLHSELNLSSLELGDSALYFCASSVGGVALNTEAFFGQGTRLTVV.

The chain links TRBV3-1 (or the pseudogene TRBV3-2) to TRBJ1-4; TRBD1 matches 10 bases. The CDR3 length is 15 residues. Germline V gene data show CDR1 as LGHDT and CDR2 as YNNKEL (reference sequence). Trimming at V came to 3 bases and at J to 7 bases, leaving 5 bases not matched to a gene. The CDR3 DNA reads TGTGCCAGCAGCCATCCGGGACAGGGGATTGAAAAACTGTTTTTT. This gives the protein CASSHPGQGIEKLFF.

The genes are TRBV7-9 and TRBJ1-4; 9 bases match TRBD1. Germline CDR1 reads SEHNR; CDR2 reads FQNEAQ (reference sequence). The CDR3 sequence is 15 residues long. The V and J ends lost 3 bases and 6 bases, in that order; junction bases with no gene match: 5. CDR3 protein: CASSFYRDRDEKLFF. The CDR3 nucleotides are TGTGCCAGCAGCTTTTACCGGGACAGGGATGAAAAACTGTTTTTT.

J is TRBJ2-3 and V is TRBV9, with D possibly being TRBD2 (5 bases). Germline V lookup: CDR1 SGDLS, CDR2 YYNGEE. The ends were cut back, 0 bases at V and 4 bases at J, with 6 bases in the middle. The CDR3 covers 13 residues. DNA for the CDR3: TGTGCCAGCAGCGTAGCGGAGGCAGATACGCAGTATTTT. It specifies CASSVAEADTQYF.

This chain uses TRBV5-1 with TRBJ2-2, with 7 bases that match TRBD1. This CDR3 is 12 amino acids long. Trimming cost V 6 bases and J 8 bases; bases outside gene matches: 4. Germline values: CDR1 SGHRS, CDR2 YFSETQ. The CDR3 protein is CASTTGEGELFF. The CDR3 DNA sequence: TGCGCCAGCACCACAGGGGAGGGGGAGCTGTTTTTT.

This chain joins TRBV5-4 and TRBJ2-7; TRBD1 matches 11 bases. Germline V lookup: CDR1 SGHNT, CDR2 YYREEE (reference sequence). The junction had 9 bases not matched to a gene; V was cut back by 4 bases and J by 6 bases. CDR3 length: 15 amino acids. The CDR3 protein is CASSRTGQGVSEQYF. The CDR3 DNA reads as TGTGCCAGCAGCCGCACGGGACAGGGGGTGAGCGAGCAGTACTTC.

The V and J genes are TRBV6-5 and TRBJ1-2, with D unclear. The ends were cut back, 6 bases at V and 7 bases at J, with 15 bases in the middle. CDR1 is MNHEY and CDR2 is SVGAGI in the germline V gene. The CDR3 consists of 13 residues. Here the CDR3 reads CASSQTKRGGYTF. CDR3 in DNA: TGTGCCAGCAGCCAAACCAAGCGGGGTGGCTACACCTTC.

This chain's CDR3 is CASSTGGNNEQFF. CDR3 DNA sequence: TGTGCCAGCTCGACGGGGGGGAACAATGAGCAGTTCTTC. The chain has TRBV7-2 and TRBJ2-1; TRBD2 matches 8 bases. The V gene end was trimmed by 8 bases and the J gene end by 5 bases; junction bases not matched to a gene: 5. The CDR3 extends over 13 amino acids. Germline CDR1 reads SGHTA; CDR2 reads FQGNSA.

The J gene is TRBJ2-7, the V gene TRBV29-1; 7 positions match TRBD1. With 4 bases clipped from V and 0 bases from J, the junction kept 6 bases outside the gene matches. Germline CDR1 SQVTM, CDR2 ANQGSEA. The CDR3 is 14 residues long. The CDR3 sequence is CSVAGGQSSYEQYF. The CDR3 DNA follows: TGCAGCGTTGCAGGGGGACAGAGCTCCTACGAGCAGTACTTC.

The chain recombines TRBV4-1 with TRBJ1-3; D gene ambiguous. This CDR3 spans 13 amino acids. The germline V gene has CDR1 MGHRA and CDR2 YSYEKL. Trimming pared 3 bases from V and 5 bases from J, leaving 8 bases between. The CDR3: CASSQLVRNTIYF. Written as DNA, the CDR3 is TGCGCCAGCAGCCAGCTAGTTCGAAACACCATATATTTT.

The chain employs TRBV9 and TRBJ1-4; perhaps TRBD1 as D (6 bases). Germline assignment: CDR1 SGDLS and CDR2 YYNGEE. Trimming shortened V by 3 bases and J by 8 bases, and 14 bases separated the two germline ends. The CDR3 loop spans 14 amino acids. CDR3: CASSAGASGEKLFF. The DNA for the CDR3 is TGTGCCAGCAGCGCAGGGGCGTCTGGCGAAAAACTGTTTTTT.

The CDR3 DNA reads as TGTGCCAGCAGCTTAGTTAGCGGCCGCTACAATGAGCAGTTCTTC. Its protein product is CASSLVSGRYNEQFF. The chain has TRBV7-9 and TRBJ2-1; possible D gene TRBD2, 6 bases. The germline V gene has CDR1 SEHNR and CDR2 FQNEAQ (reference sequence). V lost 1 base, J lost 3 bases, and 10 bases lay in between. The length of the CDR3 is 15 residues.

The chain combines TRBV4-1 with TRBJ2-5, with 10 bases fitting TRBD2. From germline, CDR1 is MGHRA and CDR2 YSYEKL. Unmatched junction bases numbered 5, after V lost 2 bases and J lost 5 bases. The CDR3 sequence is 15 residues long. As DNA, the CDR3 is TGCGCCAGCAGCCAACTAGCGGGGGCCAGGGAGACCCAGTACTTC. It specifies CASSQLAGARETQYF.

The CDR3 bases are TGTGCCAGCAGCTTGGCCGGTAGCTACGAGACCCAGTACTTC. It is translated as CASSLAGSYETQYF. J is TRBJ2-5 and V is TRBV5-6; D is undetermined. The CDR3 contains 14 residues. V lost 0 bases and J 5 bases, leaving 11 bases between the germline ends. CDR1 and CDR2 (germline): SGHDT, YYEEEE.

V usage is TRBV5-1 and J usage is TRBJ2-1; 10 bases agree with TRBD2. V lost 5 bases to trimming and J lost 6 bases; unmatched junction nucleotides: 8. This CDR3 region has 15 residues. The germline gives CDR1 SGHRS, CDR2 YFSETQ. The CDR3 region is CASRLSGGPGNEQFF. The CDR3 nucleotides are TGCGCCAGCAGACTTAGCGGGGGGCCAGGCAATGAGCAGTTCTTC.

CDR3 sequence: CASMRTQNNEQFF. The CDR3 DNA follows: TGCGCCAGCATGAGGACTCAAAACAATGAGCAGTTCTTC. This chain connects TRBV10-2 to TRBJ2-1; perhaps TRBD2 as D (5 bases). In germline, CDR1 is WSHSY, CDR2 SAAADI. V shed 7 bases and J shed 5 bases, with 12 bases lying between them. There are 13 residues in the CDR3.

V and J are TRBV5-8 and TRBJ2-1; D gene unclear. The CDR3 has 12 amino acids. Trimming cost V 2 bases and J 2 bases, with 2 bases left between them. CDR1 and CDR2 (germline): SGHTS, YDEGEE. CDR3 in DNA: TGTGCCAGCAGCTTTACCTACAATGAGCAGTTCTTC. It encodes CASSFTYNEQFF.

V and J are TRBV12-3 or TRBV12-4 and TRBJ2-3, with D possibly TRBD2 on 7 matching bases. This CDR3 has 13 amino acids. V lost 6 bases to trimming and J lost 5 bases, with 12 bases between them. The CDR3 sequence: CASRGGAVDTQYF. CDR3 in DNA: TGTGCCAGCAGGGGGGGGGCCGTAGATACGCAGTATTTT.

The chain joins TRBV4-2 to TRBJ2-1, with TRBD2 matching 8 bases. V shed 4 bases, J shed 8 bases, and the junction held 10 bases outside the gene matches. The CDR3 is 15 residues long. Germline V CDR1 and CDR2: LGHNA, YNFKEQ. CDR3: CASSPLWAGGYEQFF. The CDR3 DNA is TGTGCCAGCAGCCCCCTATGGGCGGGGGGTTATGAGCAGTTCTTC.

The chain links TRBV18 to TRBJ1-1; no clear D. The CDR3 extends over 13 amino acids. The ends were cut back, 3 bases at V and 3 bases at J, with 8 bases in the middle. CDR1 is KGHSH and CDR2 is LQKENI in the germline V gene. CDR3 DNA sequence: TGTGCCAGCTCACCGGGGAGGGACACTGAAGCTTTCTTT. Translating it yields CASSPGRDTEAFF.

In its sample, this clone ranks as medium-sized. Distinct nucleotide sequences in the sample also encode this CDR3. This chain connects TRBV7-2 to TRBJ2-1; TRBD1 matches 9 bases. Germline V gene data show CDR1 as SGHTA and CDR2 as FQGNSA. The CDR3 has 15 residues. The junction had 4 bases not matched to a gene; V was cut back by 4 bases and J by 3 bases. The CDR3 DNA reads TGTGCCAGCAGCTACGGACAGGGGAACTACAATGAGCAGTTCTTC. Protein product: CASSYGQGNYNEQFF.

The CDR3 DNA is TGTGCCTCTTTGTGGTTAGACACCGGGGAGCTGTTTTTT. Translated, it gives CASLWLDTGELFF. The chain couples TRBV19 to TRBJ2-2; D is ambiguous. Germline V gives CDR1 LNHDA, CDR2 SQIVND (reference sequence). V was pared by 11 bases and J by 3 bases, with 13 bases between. This CDR3 spans 13 amino acids.

The J gene is TRBJ2-7, the V gene TRBV5-5; possibly TRBD1 for D (6 bases). The CDR3 consists of 14 residues. Germline assignment: CDR1 SGHKS and CDR2 YYEKEE (reference sequence). Trimming took 4 bases from V and 2 from J, leaving 13 bases between them. The CDR3 region is CASSQTGTTYEQYF. DNA of the CDR3: TGTGCCAGCAGCCAAACAGGGACCACCTACGAGCAGTACTTC.

The genes are TRBV27 and TRBJ1-5; weak D call: TRBD1 (5 bases). Germline CDR1 is MNHEY and CDR2 is SMNVEV (reference sequence). Trimming shortened V by 0 bases and J by 5 bases, and 5 bases separated the two germline ends. This CDR3 has 13 residues. As DNA, the CDR3 is TGTGCCAGCAGTTTATCCAGGGATCAGCCCCAGCATTTT. It is translated as CASSLSRDQPQHF.

The V call is TRBV5-1, the J call TRBJ1-1, with 7 bases aligning to TRBD1. From germline, CDR1 is SGHRS and CDR2 YFSETQ. V shed 4 bases and J 1 base; nucleotides not matched to a gene: 4. This CDR3 is built from 14 residues. The CDR3 region has the DNA TGCGCCAGCAGCACGGGGACAGCGAACACTGAAGCTTTCTTT. Residues: CASSTGTANTEAFF.